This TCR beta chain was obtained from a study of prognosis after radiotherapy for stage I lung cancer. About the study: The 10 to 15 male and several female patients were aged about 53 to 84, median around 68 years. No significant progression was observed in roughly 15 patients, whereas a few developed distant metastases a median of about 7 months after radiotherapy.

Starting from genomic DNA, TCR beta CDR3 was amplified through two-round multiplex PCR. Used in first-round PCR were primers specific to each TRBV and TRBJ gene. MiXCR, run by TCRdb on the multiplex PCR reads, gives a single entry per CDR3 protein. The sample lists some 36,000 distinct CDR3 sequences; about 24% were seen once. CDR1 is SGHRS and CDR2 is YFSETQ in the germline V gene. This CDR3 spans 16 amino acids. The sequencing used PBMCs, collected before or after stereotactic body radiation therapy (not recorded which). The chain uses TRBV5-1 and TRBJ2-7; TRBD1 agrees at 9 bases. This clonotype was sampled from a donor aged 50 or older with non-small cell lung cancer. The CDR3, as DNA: TGCGAAAGCAGCTTGGAAGGGACAGGGAGCTCCTACGAGCAGTACTTC. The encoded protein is CESSLEGTGSSYEQYF.